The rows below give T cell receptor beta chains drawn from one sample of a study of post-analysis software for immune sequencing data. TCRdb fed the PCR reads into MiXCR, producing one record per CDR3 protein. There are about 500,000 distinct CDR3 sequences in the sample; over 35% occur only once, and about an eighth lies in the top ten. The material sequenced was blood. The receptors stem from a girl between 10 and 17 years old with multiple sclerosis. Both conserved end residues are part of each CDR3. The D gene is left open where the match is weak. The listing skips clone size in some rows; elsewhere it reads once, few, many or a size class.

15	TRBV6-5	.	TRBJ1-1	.	CASSYSGVWDTEAFF	TGTGCCAGCAGTTACTCGGGGGTGTGGGACACTGAAGCTTTCTTT
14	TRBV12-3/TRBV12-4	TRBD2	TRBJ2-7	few	CASSTSGRANEQYF	TGTGCCAGCAGCACTAGCGGGAGGGCGAACGAGCAGTACTTC
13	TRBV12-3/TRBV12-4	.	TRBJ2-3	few	CASSLGGFDTQYF	TGTGCCAGCAGTTTAGGGGGGTTCGATACGCAGTATTTT
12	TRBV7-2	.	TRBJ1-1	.	CASGRENTEAFF	TGTGCCAGTGGGAGGGAGAACACTGAAGCTTTCTTT
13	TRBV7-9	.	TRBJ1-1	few	CASSPPIGTEAFF	TGTGCCAGCAGCCCCCCCATTGGCACTGAAGCTTTCTTT
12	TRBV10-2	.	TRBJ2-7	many	CASSGDSYEQYF	TGCGCCAGCAGTGGAGACAGCTACGAGCAGTACTTC
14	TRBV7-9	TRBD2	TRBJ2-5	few	CASSQEAGGETQYF	TGTGCCAGCAGCCAAGAAGCGGGAGGAGAGACCCAGTACTTC
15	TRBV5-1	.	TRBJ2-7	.	CASSSRGEGNYEQYF	TGCGCCAGCAGCTCCCGAGGTGAGGGGAACTACGAGCAGTACTTC
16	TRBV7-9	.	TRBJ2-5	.	CASSFRMGGGRETQYF	TGTGCCAGCAGCTTCCGGATGGGTGGGGGGCGAGAGACCCAGTACTTC
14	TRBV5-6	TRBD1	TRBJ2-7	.	CASRQGRGPYEQYF	TGTGCCAGCAGGCAAGGAAGGGGGCCCTACGAGCAGTACTTC
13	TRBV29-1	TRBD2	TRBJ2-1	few	CSVASGSRSEQFF	TGCAGCGTTGCCAGCGGGAGTAGGAGTGAGCAGTTCTTC
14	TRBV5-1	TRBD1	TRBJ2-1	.	CASTPRTGEDEQFF	TGCGCCAGCACCCCACGGACAGGGGAGGATGAGCAGTTCTTC
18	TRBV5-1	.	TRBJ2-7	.	CASSLAPPYDSHLYEQYF	TGCGCCAGCAGCTTGGCCCCCCCATATGACAGCCACCTCTACGAGCAGTACTTC
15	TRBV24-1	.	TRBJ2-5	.	CATSVQGTSRETQYF	TGTGCCACCAGTGTACAGGGAACCTCACGAGAGACCCAGTACTTC
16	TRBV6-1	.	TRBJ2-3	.	CASSDPRVDGTDTQYF	TGTGCCAGCAGTGACCCCCGGGTTGATGGCACAGATACGCAGTATTTT
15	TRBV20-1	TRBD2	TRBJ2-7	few	CSASVLAGDTYEQYF	TGCAGTGCTAGCGTACTAGCGGGGGATACCTACGAGCAGTACTTC
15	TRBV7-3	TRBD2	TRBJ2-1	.	CASSSLVAGTNEQFF	TGTGCCAGCAGCTCCCTGGTAGCGGGAACCAATGAGCAGTTCTTC
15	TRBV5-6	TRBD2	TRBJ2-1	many	CASSLLAGDYNEQFF	TGTGCCAGCAGCTTGCTAGCGGGAGACTACAATGAGCAGTTCTTC
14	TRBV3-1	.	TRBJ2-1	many	CASSQDVGSNEQFF	TGTGCCAGCAGCCAAGACGTGGGTAGCAATGAGCAGTTCTTC
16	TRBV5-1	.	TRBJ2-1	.	CASSPDVGGTGYEQFF	TGCGCCAGCAGCCCCGACGTCGGGGGTACAGGGTATGAGCAGTTCTTC
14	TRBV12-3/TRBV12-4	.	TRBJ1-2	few	CASSLTRGFYGYTF	TGTGCCAGCAGTCTAACCCGGGGTTTCTATGGCTACACCTTC
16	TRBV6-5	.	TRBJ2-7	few	CASSPQGQIGAYEQYF	TGTGCCAGCAGCCCCCAGGGCCAAATTGGGGCCTACGAGCAGTACTTC